This TCR beta chain is drawn from a study of beta chain features in type 1 diabetes. The study's findings and limits: There was a moderate but significant shortening of TCRB CDR3s in all four CD4+ subsets of Type 1 diabetes patients.

A heparinised blood draw that averaged about 0.11 L was obtained once from each donor. Central memory, naive, regulatory and stem cell-like memory CD4+ cells were sorted by CD45RO/CCR7/CD25/CD127/CD95/CD27. Populations isolated by sorting all had purity greater than 95%. Note on this clone: Its antigen is unknown.

Germline V lookup: CDR1 LGHNA, CDR2 YNFKEQ. The CDR3 is 15 amino acids. V was clipped by 2 bases and J by 1 base, with 11 bases between them. Sequenced material consisted of expressed TCRB transcripts (all of the isolated RNA was reverse transcribed). Generated by immunoSEQ multiplex PCR, the TCRdb table keeps only in-frame clones and is missing some. Found here are around 350,000 clones, around 13% of them singletons; the top ten hold roughly 0.017%. The source of this sequence is a man aged 18-30 years in good health. Sequenced: naive CD4+ T cells from blood. The chain employs TRBV4-2 and TRBJ1-1; D is possibly TRBD1 (5 bases). The CDR3 here is CASSQQGQGNTEAFF. The CDR3 DNA follows: TGTGCCAGCAGCCAACAAGGCCAGGGGAACACTGAAGCTTTCTTT.